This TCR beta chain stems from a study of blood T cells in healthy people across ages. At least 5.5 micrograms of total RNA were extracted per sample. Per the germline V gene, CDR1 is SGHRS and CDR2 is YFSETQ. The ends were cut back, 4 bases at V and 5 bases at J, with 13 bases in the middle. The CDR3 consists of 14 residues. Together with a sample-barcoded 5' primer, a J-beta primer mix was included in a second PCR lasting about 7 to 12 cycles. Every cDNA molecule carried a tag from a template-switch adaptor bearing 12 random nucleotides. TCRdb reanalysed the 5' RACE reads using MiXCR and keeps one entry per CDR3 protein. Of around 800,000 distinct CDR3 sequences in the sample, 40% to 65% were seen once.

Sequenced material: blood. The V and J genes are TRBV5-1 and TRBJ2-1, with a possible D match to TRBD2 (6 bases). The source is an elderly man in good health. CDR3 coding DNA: TGCGCCAGCAGCCTGGAGGGCAGGAACAATGAGCAGTTCTTC. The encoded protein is CASSLEGRNNEQFF.